The next 27 T cell receptor beta chains were all read from a single sample in a study of human T cells and chemical hapten exposure. One entry per CDR3 protein results from TCRdb running MiXCR on the RACE reads. The sample holds fewer than 150,000 distinct CDR3 sequences, roughly 13% seen once. As to time point: patch test 1, 2 weeks after DPC sensitization. As for treatment: therapeutic diphenylcyclopropenone sensitization with weekly scalp DPC. The sequences come from whole blood, collected in connection with sensitization to the hapten diphenylcyclopropenone (DPC). The source of these receptors is a man younger than 35 with alopecia areata. Some clones in this sample may be carry-over from other donors' samples.

J is TRBJ2-1 and V is TRBV2; 12 positions match TRBD2. CDR3 length: 16 residues. Germline CDR1 is SNHLY and CDR2 is FYNNEI. Unmatched junction bases numbered 4, after V lost 5 bases and J lost 2 bases. DNA for the CDR3: TGTGCCAGCAGTACTAGCGGGGGGACCCCCTACAATGAGCAGTTCTTC. Its protein is CASSTSGGTPYNEQFF.

This clonotype came up a few times. This chain links TRBV10-3 with TRBJ2-7; TRBD2 is a possible D gene (5 bases). There are 13 residues in the CDR3. Trimming shortened V by 4 bases and J by 2 bases, and 9 bases separated the two germline ends. From germline, CDR1 is ENHRY and CDR2 SYGVKD. The CDR3 region has the DNA TGTGCCATCAGTGCGGGGTCGACCTACGAGCAGTACGTC. This encodes CAISAGSTYEQYV.

The chain carries TRBV7-9 and TRBJ1-5, with 7 bases aligning to TRBD1. Germline assignment: CDR1 SEHNR and CDR2 FQNEAQ (reference sequence). The CDR3 has 15 residues. After removal of 3 bases from V and 3 bases from J, the junction contained 5 bases not matched to a gene. The CDR3 sequence: CASSFGTDINQPQHF. CDR3 bases: TGTGCCAGCAGCTTCGGGACAGATATCAATCAGCCCCAGCATTTT.

This clonotype was counted many times. The CDR3 protein is CSVEGRRSNYGYTF. CDR3 nucleotides: TGCAGCGTTGAAGGTCGTCGCAGTAACTATGGCTACACCTTC. The V gene is TRBV29-1, the J gene TRBJ1-2; no clear D. Per germline, CDR1 SQVTM and CDR2 ANQGSEA. V lost 1 base to trimming and J lost 1 base, with 10 bases between them. This CDR3 is built from 14 residues.

This clonotype was detected many times. The chain links TRBV5-4 to TRBJ2-7; D is perhaps TRBD1 (5 bases). CDR1 and CDR2 from the germline V gene are SGHNT and YYREEE (reference sequence). CDR3 length equals 14 residues. V dropped 2 bases and J dropped 4 bases, with 13 bases sitting between them. The chain's CDR3 is CASSLDSASYEQYV. CDR3 sequence (DNA): TGTGCCAGCAGCTTAGACAGCGCTTCTTACGAGCAGTACGTC.

This clonotype was seen repeatedly, ten times or more. This chain uses TRBV7-3 with TRBJ2-2, with D possibly TRBD1 on 6 matching bases. The CDR3 runs to 15 residues. Trimming took 5 bases from V and 4 from J, leaving 14 bases between them. Germline-derived CDR1 and CDR2 are SGHTA and FQGTGA. CDR3 loop: CASSVTGTTTGELFF. The CDR3 nucleotides read TGTGCCAGCAGCGTTACCGGGACAACCACCGGGGAGCTGTTTTTT.

This clonotype was observed many times. The gene calls are TRBV28 and TRBJ2-7, with TRBD1 matching over 9 bases. V lost 4 bases to trimming and J lost 5 bases; unmatched junction nucleotides: 6. The length of the CDR3 is 14 residues. Germline CDR1 is MDHEN and CDR2 is SYDVKM. In nucleotides, the CDR3 is TGTGCCAGCAGTTCGGGACAGGGAGGTCACGAGCAGTACTTC. It encodes CASSSGQGGHEQYF.

This clonotype was recorded a few times. The chain carries TRBV2 and TRBJ2-4; TRBD2 might be the D (5 bases). Trimming stripped 9 bases from V and 6 bases from J, with 15 bases between. Germline lookup yields CDR1 SNHLY and CDR2 FYNNEI. CDR3 length: 13 amino acids. The CDR3, as DNA: TGTGCCAGTTGTTTCCGCGCGGGAAACATTCAGTACTTC. It codes for CASCFRAGNIQYF.

This sequence joins TRBV12-3 or TRBV12-4 and TRBJ2-1; D is tentatively TRBD1 or TRBD2 (5 bases each). Trimming pared 2 bases from V and 8 bases from J, leaving 7 bases between. The CDR3 has 12 amino acids. The CDR3 DNA sequence: TGTGCCAGCAGTTTAATGGGGGATGAGCAGTTCTTC. It codes for CASSLMGDEQFF.

This clonotype was seen more than once but under ten times. The chain combines TRBV19 with TRBJ2-6; D call uncertain. Trimming took 3 bases from V and 2 from J, leaving 20 bases between them. The germline V gene encodes CDR1 LNHDA and CDR2 SQIVND (reference sequence). The CDR3 consists of 19 residues. This CDR3 is CASSIRLGTDSTGANVLTF. CDR3 nucleotides: TGTGCCAGTAGTATCCGTTTAGGTACAGATTCCACTGGGGCCAACGTCCTGACTTTC.

This clonotype appeared a few times. J is TRBJ2-3 and V is TRBV4-1; no definite D call. Germline V gene data show CDR1 as MGHRA and CDR2 as YSYEKL. Trimming stripped 1 base from V and 6 bases from J, with 23 bases between. The CDR3 spans 18 residues. CDR3: CASSQVRPSHKPSDTQYF. CDR3 bases: TGCGCCAGCAGCCAAGTACGGCCGAGCCACAAACCGTCGGATACGCAGTATTTT.

This clonotype has just a few counts. The chain combines TRBV6-2 or TRBV6-3 with TRBJ2-2; the match to TRBD1 covers 8 bases. After removal of 5 bases from V and 4 bases from J, the junction contained 6 bases not matched to a gene. CDR3 length: 15 amino acids. Germline CDR1 reads MNHEY; CDR2 reads SVGEGT. The CDR3 sequence is CASSRTGQATGELFF. CDR3 nucleotides: TGTGCCAGCAGTCGGACAGGGCAGGCCACCGGGGAGCTGTTTTTT.

This chain joins TRBV3-2 and TRBJ2-1; the table gives TRBD1 as D, unverified against the DNA. TRBV3-2 is a documented pseudogene. The CDR3 has 16 amino acids. This CDR3 is CASSQAYRALSNEQFF. The CDR3 bases are TGTGCCAGCAGCCAAGCGTACAGGGCGTTGTCAAATGAGCAGTTCTTC.

The J gene is TRBJ1-1, the V gene TRBV18, with a weak D call TRBD1 (5 bases). CDR3 size: 16 residues. Germline values: CDR1 KGHSH, CDR2 LQKENI. The V and J ends lost 2 bases and 5 bases respectively, with 18 bases between them. CDR3 residues: CASSPTSPGGWTEAFF. The CDR3 nucleotides read TGTGCCAGCTCACCAACCAGCCCCGGGGGTTGGACTGAAGCTTTCTTT.

This clonotype is a singleton in its sample. The rearrangement links TRBV4-3 to TRBJ1-4; D unresolved. Trimming took 3 bases from V and 5 from J, leaving 10 bases between them. The CDR3 covers 14 residues. Germline-derived CDR1 and CDR2 are LGHNA and YSLEER. The CDR3 sequence is CASSQGVVNEKLFF. CDR3 nucleotide sequence: TGCGCCAGCAGCCAGGGAGTGGTGAATGAAAAACTGTTTTTT.

This clonotype was seen a few times. The chain combines TRBV18 with TRBJ2-2, with D perhaps TRBD1 or TRBD2 (5 bases each). Germline assignment: CDR1 KGHSH and CDR2 LQKENI. Deletions cut 3 bases from V and 3 bases from J, with 17 bases between. The CDR3 is 17 residues long. The CDR3 loop reads CASSPSGTTMDTGELFF. CDR3 bases: TGTGCCAGCTCACCTTCCGGGACGACCATGGACACCGGGGAGCTGTTTTTT. Based on the CDR3 plus reference TRBV18 and TRBJ2-2, the full variable domain is NAGVMQNPRHLVRRRGQEARLRCSPMKGHSHVYWYRQLPEEGLKFMVYLQKENIIDESGMPKERFSAEFPKEGPSILRIQQVVRGDSAAYFCASSPSGTTMDTGELFFGEGSRLTVL.

This clonotype occurred many times. V is TRBV3-1 and J is TRBJ1-1; 8 positions match TRBD1. The CDR3 has 13 residues. Germline CDR1 reads LGHDT; CDR2 reads YNNKEL (reference sequence). V shed 4 bases, J shed 10 bases, and the junction held 8 bases outside the gene matches. The CDR3 reads CASSLGQGRGAFF. Here the CDR3 DNA reads TGTGCCAGCAGCCTAGGACAGGGTCGCGGAGCTTTCTTT.

The rearrangement uses TRBV28 and TRBJ1-4; 7 bases agree with TRBD1. Trimming removed 5 bases from V and 5 bases from J; junction bases left unmatched: 5. The CDR3 is 14 amino acids. Germline V lookup: CDR1 MDHEN, CDR2 SYDVKM. The CDR3 loop reads CASSPGGQNEKLFF. Written as DNA, the CDR3 is TGTGCCAGCAGTCCAGGGGGGCAAAATGAAAAACTGTTTTTT. Variable domain in full (rest from reference TRBV28 and TRBJ1-4): DVKVTQSSRYLVKRTGEKVFLECVQDMDHENMFWYRQDPGLGLRLIYFSYDVKMKEKGDIPEGYSVSREKKERFSLILESASTNQTSMYLCASSPGGQNEKLFFGSGTQLSVL.

V gene TRBV10-3 combines with J gene TRBJ2-2; D might be TRBD2 (5 bases). Germline V gene sequence: CDR1 ENHRY, CDR2 SYGVKD. The CDR3 is 14 residues long. With 4 bases removed from V and 4 bases from J, the gap between germline ends came to 10 bases. CDR3 region: CAISVGERTGELFF. The CDR3 region has the DNA TGTGCCATCAGTGTCGGGGAGCGCACCGGGGAGCTGTTTTTT.

This clonotype was recorded a few times. This chain joins TRBV12-3 or TRBV12-4 and TRBJ1-2, with D possibly matching TRBD1 (5 bases). CDR3 length equals 16 residues. V dropped 1 base and J dropped 0 bases, with 12 bases sitting between them. CDR3: CASSLDGHPSNYGYTF. CDR3 nucleotides: TGTGCCAGCAGTTTAGACGGACATCCCTCTAACTATGGCTACACCTTC.

This clonotype has more than one count but fewer than ten. This rearrangement joins TRBV7-2 to TRBJ2-1; possible D gene TRBD1, 7 bases. The CDR3 has 14 amino acids. The V gene lost 5 bases and the J gene lost 10 bases, with 18 bases spanning the gap. Germline loops: CDR1 SGHTA, CDR2 FQGNSA. The CDR3 region is CASSPRGARTEQFF. DNA for the CDR3: TGTGCCAGCAGCCCCAGGGGGGCTAGGACAGAGCAGTTCTTC.

This clonotype showed up many times. V is TRBV12-3 or TRBV12-4 and J is TRBJ1-1, with D possibly matching TRBD1 (6 bases). CDR3 length equals 14 residues. V gave up 2 bases and J gave up 4 bases, with 11 bases separating them. The CDR3 spells CASSLSRGGTEAFF. The CDR3 DNA is TGTGCCAGCAGTTTATCGCGAGGGGGCACTGAAGCTTTCTTT.

In its sample, this clonotype was seen a few times. The chain employs TRBV7-9 and TRBJ1-1, with D tentatively TRBD1 (6 bases). This CDR3 is built from 12 residues. Trimming removed 6 bases at V and 5 bases at J, with 10 bases between. The germline gives CDR1 SEHNR, CDR2 FQNEAQ (reference sequence). DNA of the CDR3: TGTGCCAGCAGTCGAGGGGGAACTGAAGCTTTCTTT. Translated: CASSRGGTEAFF.

This clonotype turned up a few times. The chain recombines TRBV29-1 with TRBJ2-3; D is unresolved. The CDR3 sequence is 10 residues long. V lost 7 bases and J lost 2, with 4 bases in between. Germline lookup yields CDR1 SQVTM and CDR2 ANQGSEA. The CDR3 region is CSGATDTQYF. CDR3 nucleotide sequence: TGCAGCGGGGCCACAGATACGCAGTATTTT.

The chain joins TRBV6-5 to TRBJ1-2, with a possible D match to TRBD1 (5 bases). This CDR3 is built from 16 residues. V shed 2 bases and J shed 6 bases, with 19 bases lying between them. Looked up from germline, CDR1 is MNHEY and CDR2 is SVGAGI. The CDR3: CASSYGRGADFNGYTF. The CDR3 DNA follows: TGTGCCAGCAGTTACGGGAGAGGGGCGGATTTTAATGGCTACACCTTC.

This clonotype was picked up a small number of times. This chain links TRBV19 with TRBJ1-6; a weak D match, TRBD1 (5 bases). V lost 8 bases to trimming and J lost 2 bases, with 16 bases between them. The CDR3 length is 16 residues. Germline V lookup: CDR1 LNHDA, CDR2 SQIVND (reference sequence). This chain's CDR3 is CASHPQGRTYNSPLHF. DNA for the CDR3: TGTGCCAGTCATCCGCAGGGCCGCACCTATAATTCACCCCTCCACTTT.

The CDR3 DNA reads as TGTGCCAGCAGCCTGGGAACGGACGGGTTCAATTCACCCCTCCACTTT. It yields the protein CASSLGTDGFNSPLHF. V gene TRBV5-5 combines with J gene TRBJ1-6; D remains unclear. Trimming pared 4 bases from V and 7 bases from J, leaving 18 bases between. The CDR3 has 16 residues. Germline V gene sequence: CDR1 SGHKS, CDR2 YYEKEE (reference sequence).